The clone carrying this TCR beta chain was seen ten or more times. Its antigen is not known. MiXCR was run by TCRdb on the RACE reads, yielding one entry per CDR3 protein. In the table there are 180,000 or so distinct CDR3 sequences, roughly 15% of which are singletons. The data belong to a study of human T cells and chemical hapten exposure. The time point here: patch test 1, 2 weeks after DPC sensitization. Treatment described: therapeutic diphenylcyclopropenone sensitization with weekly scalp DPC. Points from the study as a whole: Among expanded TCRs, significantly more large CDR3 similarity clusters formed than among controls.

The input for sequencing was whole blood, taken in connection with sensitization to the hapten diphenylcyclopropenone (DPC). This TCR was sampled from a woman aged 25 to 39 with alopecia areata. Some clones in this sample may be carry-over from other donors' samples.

CDR3 nucleotides: TGCAGCGTTGAAGGGACTAGCGGGAGGGCCTTCGATGAGCAGTTCTTC. Translation: CSVEGTSGRAFDEQFF. The chain couples TRBV29-1 to TRBJ2-1, with TRBD2 matching over 15 bases. Germline CDR1 is SQVTM and CDR2 is ANQGSEA. CDR3 length equals 16 residues. V shed 1 base and J 8 bases; nucleotides not matched to a gene: 6.